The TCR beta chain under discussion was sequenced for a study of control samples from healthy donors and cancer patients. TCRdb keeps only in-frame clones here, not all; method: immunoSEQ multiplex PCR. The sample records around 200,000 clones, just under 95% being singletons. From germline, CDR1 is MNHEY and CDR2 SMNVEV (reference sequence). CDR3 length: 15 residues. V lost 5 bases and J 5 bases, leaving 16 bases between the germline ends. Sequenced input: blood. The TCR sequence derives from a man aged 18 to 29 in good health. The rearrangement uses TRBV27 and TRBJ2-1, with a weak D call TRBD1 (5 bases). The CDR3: CASSLRAEFHNEQFF. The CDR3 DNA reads TGTGCCAGCAGTCTCAGGGCGGAGTTTCACAATGAGCAGTTCTTC.